The clone carrying this T cell receptor (beta chain) was recorded at least ten times. TCRdb redid the calling of the 5' RACE reads with MiXCR, one entry per CDR3 protein. The sample has tens of thousands of distinct CDR3 sequences; roughly 5% are singletons. The sample belongs to a study of early T cells in non-severe SARS-CoV-2 infection. Study-level information: Chains stayed unpaired after sequencing of bulk RNA from unsorted whole blood.

The clonotype comes from an adult who was a healthcare worker with PCR-confirmed SARS-CoV-2 infection or an uninfected control (not recorded which). The source material was whole blood.

The DNA of the CDR3 is TGCAGCGCTTCGACACAGGGGAACCCCACAGATACGCAGTATTTT. Translating gives CSASTQGNPTDTQYF. This chain connects TRBV29-1 to TRBJ2-3; 7 bases are shared with TRBD1. CDR1 SQVTM and CDR2 ANQGSEA come from the germline V gene. The trim removed 7 bases at V and 2 bases at J, leaving 12 bases unmatched. This CDR3 is built from 15 residues.